This T cell receptor (beta chain) was sequenced in a study of CD8 T cells in Susac syndrome. Multiple sclerosis controls were treatment-naive patients with stable or active relapsing-remitting disease. The authors reverse transcribed about 0.5 to 1 ug RNA with random hexamers. A multiplex approach, immunoSEQ multiplex PCR, amplified TCR beta CDR3 across 54 Vbeta and 13 Jbeta. TCRdb used MiXCR to reprocess the immunoSEQ multiplex PCR reads, holding one entry per CDR3 protein. The data contain roughly 200,000 distinct CDR3 sequences, 85% to 95% of them singletons. Trimming took 6 bases from V and 3 from J, leaving 13 bases between them. The CDR3 runs to 13 residues. Germline CDR1 DFQATT, CDR2 SNEGSKA (reference sequence).

The J gene is TRBJ2-3, the V gene TRBV20-1; D not resolved. This clonotype originated in a human donor with multiple sclerosis. The sample comprised CD4+ T cells from PBMCs. The CDR3, as DNA: TGCAGTGCCCTAAACCCCACAACAGATACGCAGTATTTT. It specifies CSALNPTTDTQYF.